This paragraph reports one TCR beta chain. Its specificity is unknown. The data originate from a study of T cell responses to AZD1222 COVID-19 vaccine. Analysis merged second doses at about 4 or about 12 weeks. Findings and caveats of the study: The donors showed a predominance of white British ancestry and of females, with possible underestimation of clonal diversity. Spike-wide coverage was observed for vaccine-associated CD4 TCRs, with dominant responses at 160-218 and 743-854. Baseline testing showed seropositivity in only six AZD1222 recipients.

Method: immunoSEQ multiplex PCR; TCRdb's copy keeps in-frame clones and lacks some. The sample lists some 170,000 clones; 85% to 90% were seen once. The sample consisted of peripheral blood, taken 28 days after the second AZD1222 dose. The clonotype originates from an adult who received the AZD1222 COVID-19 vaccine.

DNA of the CDR3: TGTGCCAGCAGCGTAGATAGGGCTGGAAACACCATATATTTT. It codes for CASSVDRAGNTIYF. The chain combines TRBV9 with TRBJ1-3; no definite D call. The CDR3 length is 14 residues. V was shortened by 0 bases and J by 2 bases, with 6 bases between the two germline ends. The germline V gene encodes CDR1 SGDLS and CDR2 YYNGEE. Drawing the rest from reference TRBV9 and TRBJ1-3, the complete variable domain is DSGVTQTPKHLITATGQRVTLRCSPRSGDLSVYWYQQSLDQGLQFLIQYYNGEERAKGNILERFSAQQFPDLHSELNLSSLELGDSALYFCASSVDRAGNTIYFGEGSWLTVV.